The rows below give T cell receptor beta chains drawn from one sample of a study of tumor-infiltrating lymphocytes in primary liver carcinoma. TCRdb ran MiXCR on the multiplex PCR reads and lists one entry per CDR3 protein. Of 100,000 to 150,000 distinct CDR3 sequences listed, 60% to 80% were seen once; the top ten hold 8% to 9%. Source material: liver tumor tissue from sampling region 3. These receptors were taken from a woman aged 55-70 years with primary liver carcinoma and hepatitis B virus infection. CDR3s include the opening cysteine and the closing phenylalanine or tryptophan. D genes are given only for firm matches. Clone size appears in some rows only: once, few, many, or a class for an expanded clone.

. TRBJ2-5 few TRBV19 CASSPGQLTQETQYF TGTGCCAGTAGTCCAGGACAGCTTACTCAAGAGACCCAGTACTTC
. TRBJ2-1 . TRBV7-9 CVSGYEQPYNEQLF TGTGTCAGCGGCTACGAACAGCCGTACAATGAGCAGCTCTTC
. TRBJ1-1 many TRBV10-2 CASSEQGMNTEAFF TGCGCCAGCAGTGAGCAGGGGATGAACACTGAAGCTTTCTTT
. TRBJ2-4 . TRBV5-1 CASRSGAGVAKNIQYF TGCGCCAGCAGATCGGGCGCAGGGGTAGCCAAAAACATTCAGTACTTC
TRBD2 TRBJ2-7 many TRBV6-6 CASSPQREGPSYEQYF TGTGCCAGCAGTCCTCAGCGGGAGGGCCCCTCCTACGAGCAGTACTTC
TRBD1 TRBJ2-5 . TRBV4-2 CAGSQGFADRGETQHF TGTGCCGGCAGCCAAGGTTTCGCGGACAGGGGAGAGACCCAGCACTTC
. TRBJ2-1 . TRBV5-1 CANGLAIGNEQFF TGCGCCAACGGCTTGGCCATCGGGAATGAGCAGTTCTTC
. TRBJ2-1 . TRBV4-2 CASSQGSLGSEQLF TGTGCCAGCAGCCAAGGCTCCCTAGGGAGTGAGCAGCTCTTC
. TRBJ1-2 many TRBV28 CASSFVGPNYGYTF TGTGCCAGCAGTTTTGTAGGGCCTAACTATGGCTACACCTTC
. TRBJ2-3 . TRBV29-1 CRSYTVTQYF TGCCGCTCCTACACAGTTACGCAGTATTTT
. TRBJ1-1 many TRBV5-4 CASSFLGFTEAFF TGTGCCAGCAGCTTTTTAGGGTTCACTGAAGCTTTCTTT
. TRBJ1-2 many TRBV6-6 CASSYKTGGRLNYGYTF TGTGCCAGCAGTTACAAGACAGGCGGGCGTCTTAACTATGGTTACACCTTC
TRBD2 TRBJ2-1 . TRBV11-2 CPSSLILAAYNEQFF TGTCCCAGCAGCTTAATCCTAGCGGCCTACAATGAGCAGTTCTTC
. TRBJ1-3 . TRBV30 CAWRYPSGSTIYF TGTGCCTGGAGGTACCCTAGTGGAAGCACCATATATTTT
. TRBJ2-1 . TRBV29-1 CSIETYNEQFF TGCAGCATTGAGACCTACAATGAGCAATTCTTC
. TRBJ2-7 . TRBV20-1 CSARDLRGPYEQYF TGCAGTGCTAGAGATCTTCGGGGGCCATACGAGCAGTACTTC
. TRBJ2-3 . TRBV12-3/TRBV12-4 CASSPGHISTDTQYF TGTGCCAGCAGCCCCGGACATATTAGCACAGATACGCAGTATTTT
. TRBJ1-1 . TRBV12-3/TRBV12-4 CACSLTRGATEAFF TGTGCCTGCAGTTTGACCAGGGGAGCCACTGAAGCTTTCTTT
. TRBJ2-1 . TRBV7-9 CASSLSGASYNEQFF TGTGCCAGCAGCTTATCGGGAGCCTCCTACAATGAGCAGTTCTTC
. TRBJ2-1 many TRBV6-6 CASSYVGNEQFF TGTGCCAGCAGTTACGTTGGTAATGAGCAGTTCTTC
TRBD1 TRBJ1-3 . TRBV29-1 CSVVPRQGSGNTVYF TGCAGCGTTGTTCCTAGACAGGGTTCTGGAAACACTGTATATTTT
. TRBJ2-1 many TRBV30 CARSQENEQFF TGTGCAAGAAGTCAGGAAAATGAGCAGTTCTTC
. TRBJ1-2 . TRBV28 CANSGGANYGYTF TGTGCCAACAGCGGGGGGGCTAACTATGGCTACACCTTC
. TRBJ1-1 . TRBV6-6 CASSHGGSTEAFF TGTGCCAGCAGTCACGGGGGTAGCACTGAGGCTTTCTTT
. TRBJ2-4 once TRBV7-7 CASSPLSSGTGLAKNIQYF TGTGCTAGCAGCCCCCTGTCCTCCGGGACGGGTTTAGCCAAAAACATTCAGTACTTC
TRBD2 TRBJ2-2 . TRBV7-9 CASSLGGGNTGELFF TGTGCCAGCAGCTTAGGCGGGGGAAACACCGGGGAGCTGTTTTTT
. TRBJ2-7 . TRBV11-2 CASNFRGLFDEQYF TGTGCCAGCAACTTCCGTGGACTCTTCGACGAGCAGTACTTC
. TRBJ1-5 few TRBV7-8 CASSLDPGRRQPQHF TGTGCCAGCAGCTTAGATCCGGGGCGCAGACAGCCCCAGCATTTT
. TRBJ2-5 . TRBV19 CASSNGVGTQYF TGTGCCAGTAGTAACGGCGTAGGGACCCAGTACTTC
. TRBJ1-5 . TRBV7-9 CASSRDISNQPQHF TGTGCCAGCAGTCGGGACATTAGCAATCAGCCCCAGCATTTT
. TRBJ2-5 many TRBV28 CASSLQTRGDLQETQYF TGTGCCAGCAGTTTGCAAACTAGAGGCGATCTCCAAGAGACCCAGTACTTC
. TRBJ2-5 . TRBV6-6 CASSTRTEGLESQYF TGTGCCAGCAGCACCCGGACGGAAGGTCTGGAGTCCCAGTACTTC
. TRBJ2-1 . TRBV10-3 CAIGLGGGHNEQFF TGTGCCATTGGACTAGGGGGAGGACACAATGAGCAGTTCTTC
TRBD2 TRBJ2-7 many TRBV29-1 CSVGTSGSWAPYEQYF TGCAGCGTGGGGACTAGCGGGAGTTGGGCCCCCTACGAGCAGTACTTC
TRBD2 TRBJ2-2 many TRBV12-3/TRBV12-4 CASRREGRAGELFF TGTGCCAGCCGGCGGGAGGGCCGTGCCGGGGAGCTGTTTTTT
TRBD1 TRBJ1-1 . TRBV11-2 CASSWGTGRKTEAFF TGTGCCAGCAGTTGGGGGACAGGGCGGAAGACTGAAGCCTTCTTT
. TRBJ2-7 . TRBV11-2 CASSRGYSSYEQYF TGTGCCAGCAGCCGGGGCTACTCAAGTTACGAGCAGTACTTC
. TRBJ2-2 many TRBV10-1 CASRSGPNTGELFF TGCGCCAGCAGAAGCGGGCCGAACACCGGGGAGCTGTTTTTT
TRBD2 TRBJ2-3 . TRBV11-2 CTNSPRLAGPDTQYF TGTACCAACAGCCCTAGACTAGCGGGCCCAGATACGCAGTATTTT
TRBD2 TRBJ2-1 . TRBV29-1 CSVVRGLAGGTAYSEQFF TGCAGCGTTGTTAGGGGACTAGCAGGAGGAACCGCCTACAGTGAGCAGTTCTTC